This T cell receptor (beta chain) derives from a study of cytomegalovirus exposure and HLA in healthy donors. Turning to the study itself: Ancestry clustering placed around four fifths of several hundred genotyped donors in the Caucasian-associated cluster. General study points: Listed as cytomegalovirus-associated were 150 or so TCR beta chains. Analysis performed later found roughly 17,000 TCR beta sequences associated with HLA alleles at 0.05 false discovery rate. Most TCR sequences were seen very rarely across donors, but some public TCRs occurred in many.

Regarding this clone: Its antigen remains unknown.

This CDR3 is 13 amino acids long. The PCR contained 60 Vbeta and 13 Jbeta primers. Sequenced by immunoSEQ multiplex PCR; TCRdb stores in-frame clones only, minus some. In the table there are around 120,000 clones, 77% of which are singletons. Sequenced sample: PBMCs. The J gene is TRBJ1-1, the V gene TRBV21-1. TRBV21-1 is a listed pseudogene. This sequence originates from a human donor in good health. CDR3 sequence (DNA): TGTGCCAGCAGCAAAGCGCCCGGGACTGAAGCTTTCTTT. It specifies CASSKAPGTEAFF.